This T cell receptor (beta chain) emerged from a study of identical twins' blood T cells. Findings and caveats of the study: V gene usage reportedly matched far better within twin pairs than unrelated donors.

Authors' methods: Per-library CDR3 reads ranged roughly 2.2 to 3.6 million; clonotypes, ~85,000 to ~550,000. TCRdb reprocessed the 5' RACE reads with MiXCR, giving one entry per CDR3 protein. It is TCRdb's table, rather than the study itself, that gives the V and J calls and clone size. The repertoire holds hundreds of thousands of distinct CDR3 sequences, roughly 28% seen once, with roughly 5.5% in the top ten. CDR3 length: 13 residues. Germline loops: CDR1 SGHRS, CDR2 YFSETQ. V was clipped by 4 bases and J by 8 bases, with 15 bases between them. Details on this clonotype: The antigen is undetermined.

The TCR originated in a woman aged 18-55 years in good health. The chain couples TRBV5-1 to TRBJ1-1; maybe TRBD1 (6 bases). The sequencing sample was made of PBMCs. CDR3 coding DNA: TGCGCCAGCAGCCCACGAACAGGGCTCGAAGCTTTCTTT. It yields the protein CASSPRTGLEAFF.